This TCR beta chain was sequenced for a study of type 1 regulatory T cells. Overall study context: An in vitro protocol generated T-allo10, a Tr1-enriched, alloantigen-specific CD4 T cell product.

From the reads, TCRdb called clonotypes with MiXCR, one entry per CDR3 protein. The sample has 60,000 to 80,000 distinct CDR3 sequences; about 62% are singletons. Trimming took off 6 bases at V and 6 bases at J, with 9 bases between the two ends. The V gene's germline CDR1 is DFQATT and CDR2 SNEGSKA (reference sequence). The CDR3 is made up of 11 amino acids. Worth noting for this clonotype: Its specificity is not known.

The sequence was obtained from a human donor in good health. Sequenced material: cultured T cells, either the whole culture or a sorted T cell fraction (not recorded which). Subset denoted: Tr1-enriched cell product generated in vitro against host alloantigens. This chain links TRBV20-1 with TRBJ2-1; D is unclear. The CDR3 region has the DNA TGCAGTGCGTCGGGTGGCAATGAGCAGTTCTTC. It translates to CSASGGNEQFF.